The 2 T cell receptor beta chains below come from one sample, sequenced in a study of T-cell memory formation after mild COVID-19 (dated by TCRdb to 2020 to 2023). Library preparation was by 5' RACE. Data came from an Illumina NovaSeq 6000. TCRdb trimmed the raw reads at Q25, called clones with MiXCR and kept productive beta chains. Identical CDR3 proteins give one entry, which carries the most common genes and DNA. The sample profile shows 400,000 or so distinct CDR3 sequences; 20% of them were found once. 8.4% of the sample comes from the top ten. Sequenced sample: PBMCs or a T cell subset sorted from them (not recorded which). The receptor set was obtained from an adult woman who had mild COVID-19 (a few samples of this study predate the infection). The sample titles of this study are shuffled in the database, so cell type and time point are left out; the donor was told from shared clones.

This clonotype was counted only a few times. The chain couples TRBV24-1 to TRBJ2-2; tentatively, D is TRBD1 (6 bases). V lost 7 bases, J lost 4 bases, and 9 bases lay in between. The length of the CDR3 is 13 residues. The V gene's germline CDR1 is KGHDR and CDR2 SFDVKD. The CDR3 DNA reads TGTGCCACCAGCCAGGGGAGCACCGGGGAGCTGTTTTTT. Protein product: CATSQGSTGELFF.

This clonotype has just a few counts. CDR3 bases: TGCGCCAGCAGCTTGTGGTGGAACAATGAGCAGTTCTTC. As protein: CASSLWWNNEQFF. The chain uses TRBV5-1 and TRBJ2-1; D remains ambiguous. The germline V gene has CDR1 SGHRS and CDR2 YFSETQ. This CDR3 has 13 residues. Trimming took off 1 base at V and 5 bases at J, with 7 bases between the two ends. Full variable domain (outside the CDR3, taken from reference TRBV5-1 and TRBJ2-1): KAGVTQTPRYLIKTRGQQVTLSCSPISGHRSVSWYQQTPGQGLQFLFEYFSETQRNKGNFPGRFSGRQFSNSRSEMNVSTLELGDSALYLCASSLWWNNEQFFGPGTRLTVL.